Sequencing of this T cell receptor (beta chain) was carried out in a study of cytomegalovirus exposure and HLA in healthy donors. Study observations and caveats: The CMV antigen specificity of three CMV-associated chains was confirmed through in vitro analysis. In the 130 or so validation repertoires, more than 85% of cluster scores exceeded 0, per a later analysis.

Assay: immunoSEQ multiplex PCR; the TCRdb copy retains only in-frame clones and omits some. Seen here are roughly 70,000 clones, approximately 95% observed once, and the top ten hold about 1.6%. Notes on this clone: Its antigen is not known.

V was trimmed by 0 bases and J by 10 bases, leaving 16 bases between them. This CDR3 spans 15 amino acids. Germline V gene data show CDR1 as MNHNS and CDR2 as SASEGT. The source of this sequence is a man between 18 and 29 years old in good health and CMV-seropositive. The sample was PBMCs. V gene TRBV6-1 combines with J gene TRBJ2-1, with D maybe TRBD2 (6 bases). The chain's CDR3 is CASSEAGGVAEEQFF. CDR3 nucleotide sequence: TGTGCCAGCAGTGAAGCCGGTGGAGTAGCGGAAGAGCAGTTCTTC.